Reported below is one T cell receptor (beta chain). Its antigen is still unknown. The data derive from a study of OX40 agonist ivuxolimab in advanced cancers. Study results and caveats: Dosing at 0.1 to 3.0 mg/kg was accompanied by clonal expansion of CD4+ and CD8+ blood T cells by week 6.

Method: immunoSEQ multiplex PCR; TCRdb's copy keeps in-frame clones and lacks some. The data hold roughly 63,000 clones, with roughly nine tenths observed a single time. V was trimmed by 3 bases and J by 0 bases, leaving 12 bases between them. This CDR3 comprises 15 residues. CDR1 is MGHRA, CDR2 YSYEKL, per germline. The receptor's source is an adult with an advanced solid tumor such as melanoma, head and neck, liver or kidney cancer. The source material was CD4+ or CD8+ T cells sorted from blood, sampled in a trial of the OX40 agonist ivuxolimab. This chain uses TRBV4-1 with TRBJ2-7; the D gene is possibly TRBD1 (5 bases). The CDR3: CASSQEPQGSYEQYF. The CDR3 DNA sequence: TGCGCCAGCAGCCAGGAGCCGCAGGGCTCCTACGAGCAGTACTTC.